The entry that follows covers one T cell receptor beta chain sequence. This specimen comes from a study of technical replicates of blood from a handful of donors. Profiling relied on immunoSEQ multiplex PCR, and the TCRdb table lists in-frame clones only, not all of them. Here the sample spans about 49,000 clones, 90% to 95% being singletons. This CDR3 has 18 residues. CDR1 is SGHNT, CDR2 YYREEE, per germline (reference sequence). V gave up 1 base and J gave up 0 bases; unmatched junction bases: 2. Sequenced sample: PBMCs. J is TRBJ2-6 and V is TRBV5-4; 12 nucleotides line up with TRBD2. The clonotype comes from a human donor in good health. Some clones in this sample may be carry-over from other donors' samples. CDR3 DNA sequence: TGTGCCAGCAGCTTGACTAGCGGGGGGATCTCTGGGGCCAACGTCCTGACTTTC. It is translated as CASSLTSGGISGANVLTF.